This note documents a single TCR beta chain sequence. Its antigen is unknown. The data belong to a study of T cell responses to AZD1222 COVID-19 vaccine. Overall study results and limits: Donors skewed white British and female; clonal diversity was possibly underestimated. Along spike, vaccine-associated CD4 TCRs were found throughout, with dominance at 160-218 and 743-854. Spike-specific TCR breadth and depth both grew after two AZD1222 doses.

This CDR3 has 15 residues. Trimming took 0 bases from V and 3 from J, leaving 12 bases between them. Germline V CDR1 and CDR2: SGDLS, YYNGEE. Data came from immunoSEQ multiplex PCR; TCRdb stores just in-frame clones and leaves some out. Among tens of thousands of clones, around 90% were seen once, and the ten largest hold 24%. This clonotype originated in an adult in good health. Sequenced material: peripheral blood, taken on day 0 of AZD1222 vaccination. The J gene is TRBJ1-2, the V gene TRBV9; weak D call: TRBD1 (6 bases). CDR3 DNA sequence: TGTGCCAGCAGCGTAGACCGCAGGGGCGACTATGGCTACACCTTC. This codes for CASSVDRRGDYGYTF.